Ten or more counts support the clone carrying this T cell receptor beta chain. As yet, its antigen is unknown. For TCRbeta, the library was prepared with unique molecular identifiers. In TCRdb, the PCR reads were re-called with MiXCR into one record per CDR3 protein. In the table there are about 190,000 distinct CDR3 sequences, 11% of which are singletons. The data were obtained in a study of T-cell reconstitution after alpha-beta-depleted transplantation in children. Study observations and caveats: About two months after transplant, alpha-beta T cells reportedly came from several hundred expanded graft clones. Newly generated T cells supplied most T-cell counts and diversity one year post-transplant. Surviving recipient T cells and thymic progenitors accounted for the high day-60 TCRbeta diversity observed in some patients.

This CDR3 has 14 residues. Germline V gene data show CDR1 as MDHEN and CDR2 as SYDVKM. Trimming took 3 bases from V and 0 from J; bases not matched to a gene: 2. The chain uses TRBV28 and TRBJ2-7; TRBD2 agrees at 7 bases. This sequence originates from a boy aged 2-9 years with acute myeloid leukemia, due to receive a stem cell transplant. The input for sequencing was PBMCs, taken before TCRalphabeta/CD19-depleted stem cell transplant. The CDR3 is CASSFLAASYEQYF. In DNA form, the CDR3 reads TGTGCCAGCAGTTTCCTAGCGGCCTCCTACGAGCAGTACTTC.